Sequencing of this T cell receptor (beta chain) was carried out in a study of human thymus T cells. The germline V gene has CDR1 MNHEY and CDR2 SMNVEV (reference sequence). Trimming cost V 4 bases and J 0 bases, with 14 bases left between them. The CDR3 totals 16 residues. Here immunoSEQ multiplex PCR was the method, and the copy in TCRdb shows in-frame clones only, minus some. The data show about 130,000 clones, around 94% seen once. Thymus was obtained from resections taken during corrective heart surgery. Sequenced: thymus tissue. This receptor was identified in a boy less than two years old with a congenital heart defect but otherwise immunologically healthy. The chain links TRBV27 to TRBJ2-3, with D possibly matching TRBD2 (5 bases). The CDR3 loop is CASSSTLGSSTDTQYF. The CDR3 DNA is TGTGCCAGCAGTTCCACCTTAGGGAGTAGCACAGATACGCAGTATTTT.